This TCR beta chain was profiled in a study of cytomegalovirus exposure and HLA in healthy donors (dated by TCRdb to about 2017). About the full investigation: An earlier analysis of some 500 of the donors reported approximately 300 Gb of sequence data and 120 million or so unique TCR beta sequences from around 200 million T cells. Roughly 300 gigabases of sequencing data and 75 million to 85 million unique TCR sequences made up an early release that covered about 640 HLA-typed donors. Of the 398 genotyped donors, over 70% fell in the genetic ancestry cluster associated with self-reported Caucasian donors. The aim of the study was to test whether cataloging public T cell receptors could identify signatures of past pathogen exposure. The T cell repertoires of 666 subjects were profiled by immunosequencing and related to cytomegalovirus serostatus. Besides the first cohort of around 670 subjects, a separate validation cohort made up of over 95 different subjects was used. The study combined high-throughput TCR immunosequencing, statistical association of individual TCRs with disease status, and machine learning to predict cytomegalovirus infection status. A later analysis re-examined previously published TCR beta repertoires from 600 to 700 donors and added high-resolution HLA genotyping to investigate patterns of TCR occurrence. Rather than drawing on any new phenotypic data, the later analysis identified candidate immune exposures from TCR beta sequences and the way those sequences occurred across donors. To decide whether each TCR beta V gene segment behaved as functional or pseudogenic, an earlier analysis of some 600 of the donors relied on high-throughput TCR beta sequencing. Donor age, sex, ethnicity and CMV serostatus were compiled alongside the repertoire data. A later genetic analysis took genome-wide SNP genotypes for about 55% of the roughly 670 donors and used that subset as a discovery cohort. All discovery cohort repertoires had been generated using a single sequencing platform. HLA typing included class I and class II loci at four-digit resolution. Typing coverage differed by locus: A, B, C, DRB1 and DQB1 were typed in roughly 620-630 donors, DQA1 in about 500, DPA1 in around 610, and DPB1 in 450 to 490. About 5 DR-DQ haplotypes were handled as single units for association and clustering, since linkage in the cohort was strong. Among 300 to 500 genotyped donors of the cohort, an average of around 220,000 unique TCR beta nucleotide sequences was sequenced per donor, of which roughly 18% were non-productive. Here is what the overall study found, with its caveats: Correlated functional status among segregating V segments might reflect linkage disequilibrium, but an unknown experimental factor could not be ruled out. Because counts were too low, 15 to 20 rarely observed V segments, including chromosome 9 orphons, were excluded from the earlier analysis of several hundred of the donors. Because HLA typing was unavailable for some donors at each locus, only the typed subset was used in association tests. A cluster of highly shared sequence variants was judged likely to represent a technical artifact of the sequencing pipeline. Strong co-occurrence of HLA alleles, especially DR and DQ, made assigning TCR associations to individual alleles difficult. The cohort was sequenced for TCR beta chains only, and without alpha or paired-chain data the features that could be detected were limited. A further reported finding was that TCR beta sequences accurately predicted the HLA-A and HLA-B alleles for most subjects in the first cohort. A later analysis found that most CMV-associated TCR beta chains appeared HLA-restricted, with HLA associations seemingly driven largely by CMV exposure. Specific HLA alleles were associated with some 15,000 TCR beta sequences at a false discovery rate of 0.05 in a later analysis. In vitro tests confirmed that a few of the cytomegalovirus-associated TCR beta chains recognize cytomegalovirus antigens. The study listed around 160 TCR beta chains as associated with cytomegalovirus. In a later genetic analysis, fewer N-insertions in productive TCRs were reported among donors in an Asian-associated ancestry cluster than the roughly 710-donor mean. V-gene and J-gene trimming of TCR beta chains was associated with a missense DCLRE1C variant in a later genetic analysis, and the association was replicated in an independent cohort. A later analysis found that TCR association rates varied across HLA loci, with DRB1 alleles showing the most associated TCRs and HLA-C alleles the fewest. The presence/absence analyses assumed that sequencing depth was roughly uniform across donors, and that assumption may not be true. Cytomegalovirus status was reported to be diagnosed by the classifier with high specificity and sensitivity in both the original and validation cohorts. The authors suggested that the approach could potentially be generalized to other disease states and immunological phenotypes. In an earlier analysis of over 550 of the donors, most TCR beta V segments were observed in productive rearrangements about 90% or about 30% of the time, broadly matching IMGT annotations. Compared with equally common non-associated chains, HLA-associated TCR beta chains in a later analysis were more clonally expanded and had lower generation probabilities. Because the 87-base-pair reads could not distinguish some IMGT-functional V segments, including TRBV6-2 and TRBV6-3, those segments were excluded. In a later analysis, several top co-occurrence clusters were reported to appear linked to parvovirus B19, influenza, CMV and Epstein-Barr virus. Most TCR sequences were seen in very few donors, while some public TCRs were found in many individuals. For the cohort, immune exposure information was limited to CMV serostatus.

The cohort comprised 666 healthy bone marrow donors. At the time of sampling, every cohort member was nominally healthy, though immune exposures that went unrecorded were likely present. The donor tested CMV seronegative and was one of the 352 seronegative cohort members. A peripheral blood sample was collected from each donor, and TCR beta sequencing was performed on peripheral blood mononuclear cells. Genomic DNA was extracted from the blood cell samples with the Qiagen DNeasy Blood Extraction Kit. As to this clone: The antigen this receptor binds is unknown. No quality values exist for individual bases; no much larger clone is one base distant.

The library came from the immunoSEQ multiplex PCR assay. The multiplex PCR relied on a mix of 60 forward primers for TCR Vbeta segments and 13 reverse primers for TCR Jbeta segments. A multiplex PCR assay on genomic DNA amplified the CDR3 region of rearranged TCR beta genes. Amplified TCR beta libraries were sequenced as 87-base-pair reads on the Illumina HiSeq System. The original pipeline was this. A later analysis tallied some 79 million unique TCR beta chains across the 666 repertoires, and some 12 million of those chains were shared by two or more donors. Raw reads were error-corrected and collapsed into unique sequences by a nearest-neighbor algorithm in which closely related sequences were merged to remove PCR and sequencing errors. To assign V, D and J gene segments, CDR3 sequences were aligned to IMGT reference sequences. For a sequence to be retained, a match of at least six nucleotides was required to both a V gene segment and a J gene segment. Rearrangements were called productive when the CDR3 lacked stop codons and stayed in frame with V and J; all others were non-productive. CDR3 was defined by IMGT convention, running from the second conserved V-encoded cysteine to the conserved J-encoded phenylalanine. The earlier analysis of 550 to 650 of the donors excluded any sequence lacking an unambiguous match to a single V gene segment. In an earlier analysis of several hundred of the donors, V segments were called functional above 56.7% productive rearrangements and were called segregating when the between-donor standard deviation exceeded 5%. A statistical classification framework was built to diagnose cytomegalovirus status from the catalog of TCR beta chain sequences. In a later analysis, V and J genes were assigned by comparing TCR nucleotide sequences against IMGT/GENE-DB human TR gene sequences. Using the TCRdist pipeline, a later analysis assigned CDR3 sequences along with most-parsimonious VDJ recombination scenarios. A later analysis defined each TCR beta chain by its CDR3 amino acid sequence plus V-gene family, and excluded reads lacking a unique V-gene family. To address suspected cross-contamination and a sequencing artifact, a later analysis removed under 600 highly shared, low-generation-probability nucleotide sequences. A later analysis calculated a clonal expansion index for each public chain from normalized within-repertoire ranks of inferred template counts. A later analysis computed generation probabilities with a VDJ recombination model fitted to out-of-frame rearrangements, and checked the results against IGoR. Hypergeometric tests were used in a later analysis to score TCR-TCR, TCR-HLA and TCR-CMV co-occurrence, with a repertoire-size bias correction applied to the TCR pairs. In a later analysis, false discovery rates were estimated by permuting HLA or CMV assignments 20 times. A later analysis grouped co-occurring TCRs with DBSCAN, adding TCRdist sequence similarity when clustering within HLA-allele-positive subsets. For co-occurrence clustering, repertoires with fewer than 30,000 or more than 120,000 public chains were excluded, along with 4 to 6 repertoires with anomalous nucleotide sharing. Imported from immuneACCESS, the table was reduced by TCRdb to in-frame sequences with V and J called. These copies leave out some clones; in studies compared against another copy, an unresolved V gene accounts for under half, and the cause of the remainder is not known. Clone size and the V and J calls come from that table; the DNA yielded D and trimming. This sample has roughly 100,000 clones in its table, and 60% to 80% of those were observed once. The top ten clonotypes cover approximately 8% of the sample.

Cut back by 5 bases and 2 bases, the V and J ends lie 15 bases apart. CDR1 and CDR2, looked up from the germline V gene (reference sequence), are PRHDT and FYEKMQ. The CDR3 numbers 16 residues from cysteine through phenylalanine. The DNA shown is the 48-base CDR3, in frame from base 1. Sequenced: PBMCs. This receptor chain uses TRBV13 and TRBJ2-2; possibly the D gene is TRBD2, per 5 matching bases. The sequence came from a female donor in good health and CMV-seronegative. The CDR3: CASSPYGAANTGELFF. The DNA sequence follows: TGTGCCAGCAGCCCCTATGGAGCGGCTAACACCGGGGAGCTGTTTTTT.